A selection of T cell receptor beta chains follows, all from one sample in a study of cytomegalovirus exposure and HLA in healthy donors. Method: immunoSEQ multiplex PCR; TCRdb's copy keeps in-frame clones and lacks some. The data hold roughly 130,000 clones, with about 76% observed a single time. The material sequenced was PBMCs. The receptor set was obtained from a man aged 40-55 years in good health and CMV-seropositive. Both conserved end residues are part of each CDR3. The D gene is left open where the match is weak. Clone size, where shown, is once, few, many, or a class for clones that have expanded.

clone_size	v_call	d_call	j_call	cdr3_aa	cdr3_nt
-	TRBV7-8	TRBD1	TRBJ1-2	CASSLATGQAIYGYTF	TGTGCCAGCAGCTTAGCGACGGGACAGGCGATTTATGGCTACACCTTC
-	TRBV5-8	TRBD2	TRBJ2-2	CASSRGLVLSNTGELFF	TGTGCCAGCAGCCGGGGACTAGTCCTCTCGAACACCGGGGAGCTGTTTTTT
-	TRBV5-6	-	TRBJ1-5	CASSLTQGYSNQPQHF	TGTGCCAGCAGCCTCACACAGGGATATAGCAATCAGCCCCAGCATTTT
few	TRBV6-4	-	TRBJ1-2	CASSGSGNYGYTF	TGTGCCAGCAGTGGATCAGGGAACTATGGCTACACCTTC
once	TRBV5-3	-	TRBJ1-2	CARSILRQVLHYGYTF	TGTGCCAGAAGCATCTTACGACAGGTCCTCCACTATGGCTACACCTTC
-	TRBV10-3	TRBD2	TRBJ2-2	CAISASGIFTGELFF	TGTGCCATCAGTGCTAGCGGGATCTTCACCGGGGAGCTGTTTTTT
-	TRBV28	-	TRBJ2-5	CASNWGGETQYF	TGTGCCAGCAACTGGGGGGGCGAGACCCAGTACTTC
-	TRBV19	TRBD1	TRBJ2-6	CASSTQGAGANVLTF	TGTGCCAGTAGTACACAGGGGGCTGGGGCCAACGTCCTGACTTTC
-	TRBV5-1	TRBD1	TRBJ1-1	CASSNTKDRFFF	TGCGCCAGCAGCAACACAAAGGACAGGTTCTTCTTT
-	TRBV28	TRBD1	TRBJ2-7	CASSWDRVNEQYF	TGTGCCAGCAGTTGGGACAGGGTCAACGAGCAGTACTTC
-	TRBV7-9	-	TRBJ1-6	CASSSVAFNSPLHF	TGTGCCAGCAGCTCAGTGGCCTTTAATTCACCCCTCCACTTT
-	TRBV5-3	-	TRBJ1-1	CARSFPQEAFF	TGTGCCAGAAGCTTTCCCCAGGAAGCTTTCTTT
-	TRBV13	-	TRBJ1-2	CASGRRTDGYTF	TGTGCCAGCGGCAGGAGGACTGATGGCTACACCTTC
-	TRBV6-6	-	TRBJ2-1	CASSYSYYNEQFF	TGTGCCAGCAGTTACTCCTACTACAATGAGCAGTTCTTC
-	TRBV30	TRBD1	TRBJ1-1	CAWGDRGNTEAFF	TGTGCCTGGGGTGACAGGGGGAACACTGAAGCTTTCTTT
-	TRBV7-6	TRBD1	TRBJ2-2	CASSPRDRATGELFF	TGTGCCAGCAGCCCTAGGGACAGGGCGACCGGGGAGCTGTTTTTT
-	TRBV28	-	TRBJ2-6	CASSWRGRGANVLTF	TGTGCCAGCAGTTGGAGGGGGCGAGGGGCCAACGTCCTGACTTTC
few	TRBV19	-	TRBJ2-5	CASNGVRGETQYF	TGTGCCAGTAATGGGGTAAGGGGAGAGACCCAGTACTTC
-	TRBV6-1	TRBD2	TRBJ2-1	CASSELAGGPNEQFF	TGTGCCAGCAGTGAACTAGCGGGGGGGCCCAATGAGCAGTTCTTC
-	TRBV30	-	TRBJ1-2	CAWSVENPNYGYTF	TGTGCCTGGAGTGTCGAGAATCCTAACTATGGCTACACCTTC
-	TRBV6-5	-	TRBJ1-4	CASSHKPGIPEKLFF	TGTGCCAGCAGTCATAAGCCCGGTATTCCTGAAAAACTGTTTTTT
-	TRBV21-1	-	TRBJ1-5	CASSNRDIYSNQPQHF	TGTGCCAGCAGCAATCGGGACATTTATAGCAATCAGCCCCAGCATTTT
few	TRBV10-3	TRBD1	TRBJ1-1	CAISPTGGTTEAFF	TGTGCCATCAGCCCGACAGGGGGTACCACTGAAGCTTTCTTT
-	TRBV7-9	TRBD2	TRBJ2-3	CASSLHSGGRTDTQYF	TGTGCCAGCTCCCTTCATAGCGGGGGGCGCACAGATACGCAGTATTTT
few	TRBV7-6	TRBD2	TRBJ2-1	CASSLLLAGGSYNEQFF	TGTGCCAGCAGCTTACTTCTAGCGGGGGGCTCCTACAATGAGCAGTTCTTC
-	TRBV5-1	TRBD2	TRBJ2-7	CASRELTSEEQYF	TGCGCCAGCAGAGAACTGACTAGCGAGGAGCAGTACTTC
-	TRBV19	TRBD1	TRBJ1-1	CASSGQGDTEAFF	TGTGCCAGTTCCGGACAGGGAGACACTGAAGCTTTCTTT
few	TRBV2	-	TRBJ2-1	CASSVLSEQFF	TGTGCCAGCAGTGTTTTGTCAGAGCAGTTCTTC
-	TRBV7-9	TRBD1	TRBJ1-5	CSSSLARTGGYQPQHF	TGTTCCAGCAGCTTAGCCCGGACAGGGGGCTACCAGCCCCAGCATTTT
-	TRBV29-1	TRBD2	TRBJ2-1	CSVGSVAGVGNEQFF	TGCAGCGTTGGTTCGGTAGCGGGGGTGGGCAATGAGCAGTTCTTC
-	TRBV5-6	TRBD1	TRBJ2-7	CASSLWDRASYEQYF	TGTGCCAGCAGCTTGTGGGACAGGGCCTCCTACGAGCAGTACTTC
-	TRBV19	TRBD1	TRBJ2-1	CASSIEQGINEQFF	TGTGCCAGTAGTATAGAACAGGGGATCAATGAGCAGTTCTTC
-	TRBV6-5	-	TRBJ1-5	CASSYSMQKNQPQHF	TGTGCCAGCAGTTACTCGATGCAGAAAAATCAGCCCCAGCATTTT
-	TRBV10-3	TRBD1	TRBJ1-5	CAISVTGHQPQHF	TGTGCCATCAGTGTGACAGGGCATCAGCCCCAGCATTTT
few	TRBV18	-	TRBJ2-6	CASSPPTGVGGANVLTF	TGTGCCAGCTCACCACCGACAGGCGTGGGAGGGGCCAACGTCCTGACTTTC
-	TRBV6-5	-	TRBJ2-7	CASSYSMGTSYEQYF	TGTGCCAGCAGTTACTCGATGGGCACATCCTACGAGCAGTACTTC
-	TRBV7-8	TRBD2	TRBJ2-7	CASGREARYEQYF	TGTGCCAGTGGGCGGGAGGCACGCTACGAGCAGTACTTC
-	TRBV5-8	TRBD1	TRBJ1-1	CASSLWGQGENTEAFF	TGTGCCAGCAGCCTCTGGGGACAGGGGGAGAACACTGAAGCTTTCTTT
-	TRBV6-1	TRBD1	TRBJ2-7	CASSETGGRNYEQYF	TGTGCCAGCAGCGAAACAGGGGGCAGAAACTACGAGCAGTACTTC
few	TRBV19	-	TRBJ2-7	CASSAPGLRTYEQYF	TGTGCCAGTAGTGCCCCCGGACTCCGTACCTACGAGCAGTACTTC
-	TRBV6-6	-	TRBJ2-7	CASRSTGFYEQYF	TGTGCCAGCAGGAGTACAGGGTTCTACGAGCAGTACTTC
-	TRBV9	-	TRBJ2-2	CASAGIGFGGELFF	TGTGCCAGCGCGGGGATCGGGTTTGGCGGGGAGCTGTTTTTT
-	TRBV6-1	TRBD1	TRBJ1-1	CASSSGQANTEAFF	TGTGCCAGCAGTTCGGGACAGGCGAACACTGAAGCTTTCTTT
once	TRBV7-2	TRBD1	TRBJ2-1	CASSADREANEQFF	TGTGCCAGCAGCGCGGACAGGGAAGCGAATGAGCAGTTCTTC
-	TRBV30	TRBD1	TRBJ1-5	CAWTSGTGNQPQHF	TGTGCCTGGACTTCCGGGACAGGGAATCAGCCCCAGCATTTT